One TCR beta chain is described in this entry. The sample originates from a study of blood T cell repertoires in COVID-19. Overall study: Spain, Italy and the United States supplied samples that represented acute and convalescent COVID-19. T cells, B-cell-depleted T cells, or PBMCs provided the cDNA or gDNA that served as material.

Germline CDR1 and CDR2: LGHNA and YSLEER. The CDR3 extends over 17 amino acids. V lost 4 bases, J lost 5 bases, and 9 bases stayed unmatched. Sequencing used immunoSEQ multiplex PCR; TCRdb keeps in-frame clones, though not all of them. Of some 150,000 clones in the sample, approximately 90% are singletons; the top ten hold about 1.2%. Ages ranged from roughly 18 to 100 years, with residence in 24 US areas. Each participant's cohort was designated according to participant-reported clinical history. The chain carries TRBV4-3 and TRBJ2-1; 12 bases line up with TRBD2. The TCR was taken from a young woman with acute COVID-19. Sequenced input: PBMCs or T cells enriched from blood (not recorded which). Here the CDR3 reads CASSLITTSGGDNEQFF. DNA of the CDR3: TGCGCCAGCAGCCTGATAACGACTAGCGGGGGAGACAATGAGCAGTTCTTC.